This TCR beta chain was profiled in a study of blood T cell repertoires in COVID-19. The V gene end was trimmed by 1 base and the J gene end by 3 bases; junction bases not matched to a gene: 11. In germline, CDR1 is SGHDN, CDR2 FVKESK. The CDR3 has 19 residues. In the original processing: It was from reference gene primer amplification that nucleated cell counts were estimated. Only in-frame clones appear in the TCRdb table, and some are missing; sequencing was by immunoSEQ multiplex PCR. V and J calls and clone size are as listed in that table; D and trimming were resolved from the DNA. The sample gives 20,000 to 30,000 clones, approximately 85% of which show up once; roughly 20% is in the top ten.

Sequencing was performed on peripheral blood. The sequence came from a man in his 70s in a cohort sampled during active COVID-19. The chain couples TRBV14 to TRBJ2-7; 14 nucleotides agree with TRBD2. The CDR3 DNA follows: TGTGCCAGCAGCCAAGCCCCGGGACTAGCGGGAGTTCGTGGCTACGAGCAGTACTTC. Amino acids: CASSQAPGLAGVRGYEQYF.